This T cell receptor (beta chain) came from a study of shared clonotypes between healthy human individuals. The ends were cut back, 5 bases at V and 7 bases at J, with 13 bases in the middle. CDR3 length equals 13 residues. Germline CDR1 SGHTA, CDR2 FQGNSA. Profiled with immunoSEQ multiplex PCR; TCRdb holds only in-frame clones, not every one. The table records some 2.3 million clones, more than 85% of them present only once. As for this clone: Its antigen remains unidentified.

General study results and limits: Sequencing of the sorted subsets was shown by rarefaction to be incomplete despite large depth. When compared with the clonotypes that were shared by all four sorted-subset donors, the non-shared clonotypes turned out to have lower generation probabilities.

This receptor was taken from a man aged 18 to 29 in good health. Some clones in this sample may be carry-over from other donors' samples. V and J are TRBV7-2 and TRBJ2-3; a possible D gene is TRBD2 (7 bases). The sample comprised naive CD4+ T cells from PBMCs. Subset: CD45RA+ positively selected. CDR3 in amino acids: CASSPEGGHTQYF. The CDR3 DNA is TGTGCCAGCAGCCCGGAGGGGGGGCATACGCAGTATTTT. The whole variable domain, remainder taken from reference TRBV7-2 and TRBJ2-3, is GAGVSQSPSNKVTEKGKDVELRCDPISGHTALYWYRQSLGQGLEFLIYFQGNSAPDKSGLPSDRFSAERTGGSVSTLTIQRTQQEDSAVYLCASSPEGGHTQYFGPGTRLTVL.